This note documents a single T cell receptor beta chain sequence. This clonotype came up many times. Which antigen it targets is not known. No qualities accompany the bases; no much larger clone lies one base away. The data belong to a study of CD8 T cells in ankylosing spondylitis (dated by TCRdb to between 2016 and 2019). Regarding the research as a whole: To find TCR variants linked to disease, the study profiled T cell receptor beta repertoires in ankylosing spondylitis patients and healthy donors. In total, the full study cohort was made up of roughly 100 healthy donors and about two dozen ankylosing spondylitis patients. Samples of peripheral blood were taken, and for ankylosing spondylitis patients, synovial fluid was collected as well.

The paper's findings and limits, for the study overall: The disease-linked clones were reported to be significantly enriched in matched synovial fluid samples from ankylosing spondylitis patients. Blood from ankylosing spondylitis patients appeared to be characterized by a TCR beta motif composed of 7 to 9 highly homologous amino acid variants. The disease-linked clones showed a CD8+ phenotype and occurred at relatively low frequencies in peripheral blood. Some motif variants were previously reported in synovial fluid and blood of reactive arthritis patients, suggesting common disease-initiation mechanisms.

The germline V end is reduced by 5 bases and the J end by 3 bases; junction bases left unmatched: 10. The CDR3 runs 14 residues from the cysteine to the phenylalanine. Of all the DNA, just the CDR3 is kept, 42 bases in frame from base 1. The germline V gene provides CDR1 SQVTM and CDR2 ANQGSEA. These reads were obtained on an Illumina HiSeq 2500. TCR beta libraries were prepared by quantitative 5'-RACE with molecular barcodes. Under the source paper's analysis protocol: To identify disease-linked TCR variants, a new computational method was used, one built on a probabilistic model of VDJ rearrangement. TCRdb applied fastp at Q25 and MiXCR to the public reads, then kept only in-frame beta chains. Rows matching on CDR3 protein sequence are summarized as one entry with the most common DNA and genes. None of the V and J calls come from the authors' own analysis; TCRdb made them. The sample table records roughly 130,000 distinct CDR3 sequences; 9.3% of these occur just once. 2.5% to 3.5% of the sample goes to the ten largest clones.

The clonotype originates from a male donor with ankylosing spondylitis or in good health (not recorded which). Sample: blood, either unsorted or a sorted T cell fraction (not recorded which). The V and J segments used are TRBV29-1 and TRBJ2-7; 7 central bases correspond to TRBD1. The base sequence is TGCAGCGTTCTCCGGGACAGAGACCTCTACGAGCAGTACTTC. This gives the protein CSVLRDRDLYEQYF.